This TCR beta chain was recovered during a study of blood T cell repertoires in COVID-19. Authors' processing steps: Nucleated cell number was recorded as an estimate derived from reference gene primer amplification. The assay was immunoSEQ multiplex PCR, and TCRdb's table has in-frame clones only and misses some. V and J calls and clone size are given by that table; D and trimming were obtained from the DNA. The table includes roughly 350,000 clones, 88% detected once. The CDR3 totals 13 residues. In germline, CDR1 is MNHEY, CDR2 SVGAGI. Trimming at V came to 7 bases and at J to 2 bases, leaving 4 bases not matched to a gene.

This TCR was recovered from a woman aged 70-85 years with COVID-19, enrolled during active disease. V gene TRBV6-5 combines with J gene TRBJ2-7; TRBD1 agrees at 8 bases. The material sequenced was peripheral blood. Here the CDR3 reads CASTRQGTYEQYF. CDR3 sequence (DNA): TGTGCCAGCACAAGACAGGGGACCTACGAGCAGTACTTC.